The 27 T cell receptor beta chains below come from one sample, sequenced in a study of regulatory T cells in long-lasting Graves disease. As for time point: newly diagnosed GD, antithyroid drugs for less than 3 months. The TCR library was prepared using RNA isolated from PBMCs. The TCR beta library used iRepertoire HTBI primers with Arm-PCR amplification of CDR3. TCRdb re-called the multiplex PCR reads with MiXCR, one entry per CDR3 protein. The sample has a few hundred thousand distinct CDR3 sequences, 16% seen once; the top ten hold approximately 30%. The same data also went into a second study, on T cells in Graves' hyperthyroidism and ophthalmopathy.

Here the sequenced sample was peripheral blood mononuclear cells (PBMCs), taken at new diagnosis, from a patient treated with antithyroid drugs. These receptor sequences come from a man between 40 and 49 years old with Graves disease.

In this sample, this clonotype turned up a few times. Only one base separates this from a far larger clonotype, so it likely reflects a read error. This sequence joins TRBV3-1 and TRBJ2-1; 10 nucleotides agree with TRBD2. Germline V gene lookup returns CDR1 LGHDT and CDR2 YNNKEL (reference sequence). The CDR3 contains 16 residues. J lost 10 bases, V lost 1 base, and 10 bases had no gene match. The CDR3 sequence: CASSQGHASGGYEQFF. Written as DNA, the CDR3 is TGTGCCAGCAGCCAAGGCCATGCTAGCGGGGGCTACGAGCAGTTCTTC.

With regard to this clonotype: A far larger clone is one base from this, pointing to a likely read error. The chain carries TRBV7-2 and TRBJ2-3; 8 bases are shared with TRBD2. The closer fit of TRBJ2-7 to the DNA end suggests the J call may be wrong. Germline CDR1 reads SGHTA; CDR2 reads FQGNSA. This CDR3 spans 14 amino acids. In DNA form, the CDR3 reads TGTGCCAGCAGACCGTCGGGGGGGAGCCACGAGCAGTACTTC. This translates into CASRPSGGSHEQYF.

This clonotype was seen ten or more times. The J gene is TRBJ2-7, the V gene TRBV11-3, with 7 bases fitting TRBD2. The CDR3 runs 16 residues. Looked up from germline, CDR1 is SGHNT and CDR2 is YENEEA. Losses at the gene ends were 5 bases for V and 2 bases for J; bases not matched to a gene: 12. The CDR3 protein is CASSQGSGTYPYEQYF. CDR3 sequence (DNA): TGTGCCAGCAGCCAAGGGAGCGGGACTTACCCCTACGAGCAGTACTTC.

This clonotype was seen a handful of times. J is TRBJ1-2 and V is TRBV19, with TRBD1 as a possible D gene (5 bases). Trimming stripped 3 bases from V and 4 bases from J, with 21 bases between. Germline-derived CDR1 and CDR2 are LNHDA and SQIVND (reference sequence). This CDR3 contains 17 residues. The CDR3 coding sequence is TGTGCCAGTAGTATTGGGGGGACTCGTTTTTCCCTCTATGGCTACACCTTC. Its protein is CASSIGGTRFSLYGYTF.

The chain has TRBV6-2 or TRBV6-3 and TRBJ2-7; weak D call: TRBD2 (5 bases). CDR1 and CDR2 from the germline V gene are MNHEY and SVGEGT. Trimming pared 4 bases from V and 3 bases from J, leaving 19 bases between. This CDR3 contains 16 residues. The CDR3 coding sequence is TGTGCCAGCAGTTCCTATGACTATACCCGCGGCTACGAGCAGTACTTC. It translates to CASSSYDYTRGYEQYF.

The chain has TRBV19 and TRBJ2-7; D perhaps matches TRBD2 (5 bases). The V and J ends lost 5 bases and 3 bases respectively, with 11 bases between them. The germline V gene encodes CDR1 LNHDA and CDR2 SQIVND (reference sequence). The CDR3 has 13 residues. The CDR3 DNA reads TGTGCCAGTAGTGATCCCGGGATCTACGAGCAGTACTTC. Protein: CASSDPGIYEQYF. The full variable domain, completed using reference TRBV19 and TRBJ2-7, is DGGITQSPKYLFRKEGQNVTLSCEQNLNHDAMYWYRQDPGQGLRLIYYSQIVNDFQKGDIAEGYSVSREKKESFPLTVTSAQKNPTAFYLCASSDPGIYEQYFGPGTRLTVT.

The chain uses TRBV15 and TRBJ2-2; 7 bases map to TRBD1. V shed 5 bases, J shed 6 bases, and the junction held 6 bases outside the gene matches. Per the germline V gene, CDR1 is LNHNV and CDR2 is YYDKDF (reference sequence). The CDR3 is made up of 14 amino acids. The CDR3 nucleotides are TGTGCCACCAGCCGGGGACAGAGGGCCGGGGAGCTGTTTTTT. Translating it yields CATSRGQRAGELFF. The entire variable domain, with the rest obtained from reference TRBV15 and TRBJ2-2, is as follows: DAMVIQNPRYQVTQFGKPVTLSCSQTLNHNVMYWYQQKSSQAPKLLFHYYDKDFNNEADTPDNFQSRRPNTSFCFLDIRSPGLGDTAMYLCATSRGQRAGELFFGEGSRLTVL.

CDR3 sequence: CASSFRDRPGGYTF. The CDR3 DNA follows: TGTGCCAGCAGTTTCCGCGACAGGCCGGGAGGCTACACCTTC. The V gene is TRBV27, the J gene TRBJ1-2; maybe TRBD1 (6 bases). Germline assignment: CDR1 MNHEY and CDR2 SMNVEV (reference sequence). The V end lost 3 bases, the J end lost 8 bases, and 16 bases lay between the germline ends. CDR3 length equals 14 residues.

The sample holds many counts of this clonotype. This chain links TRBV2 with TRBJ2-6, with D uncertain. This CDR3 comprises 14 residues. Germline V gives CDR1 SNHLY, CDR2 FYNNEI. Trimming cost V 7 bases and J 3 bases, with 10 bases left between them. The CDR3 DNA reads TGTGCCAGCACTTTGGGTAGTGGGGCCAACGTCCTGACTTTC. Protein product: CASTLGSGANVLTF. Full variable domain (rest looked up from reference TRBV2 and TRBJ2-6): EPEVTQTPSHQVTQMGQEVILRCVPISNHLYFYWYRQILGQKVEFLVSFYNNEISEKSEIFDDQFSVERPDGSNFTLKIRSTKLEDSAMYFCASTLGSGANVLTFGAGSRLTVL.

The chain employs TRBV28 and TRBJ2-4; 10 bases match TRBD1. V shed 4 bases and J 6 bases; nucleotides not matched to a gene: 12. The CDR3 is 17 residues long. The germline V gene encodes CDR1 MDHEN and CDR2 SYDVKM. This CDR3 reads CASSSYGGTGVVNIQYF. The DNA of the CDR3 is TGTGCCAGCAGTTCCTACGGGGGGACAGGGGTCGTAAACATTCAGTACTTC.

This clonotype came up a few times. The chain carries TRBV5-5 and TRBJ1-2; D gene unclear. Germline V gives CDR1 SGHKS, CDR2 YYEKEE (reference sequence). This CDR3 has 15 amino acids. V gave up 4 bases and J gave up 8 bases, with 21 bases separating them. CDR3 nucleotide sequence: TGTGCCAGCAGCCCGGGTGTGTTGGCCTATCCCGGCTACACCTTC. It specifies CASSPGVLAYPGYTF.

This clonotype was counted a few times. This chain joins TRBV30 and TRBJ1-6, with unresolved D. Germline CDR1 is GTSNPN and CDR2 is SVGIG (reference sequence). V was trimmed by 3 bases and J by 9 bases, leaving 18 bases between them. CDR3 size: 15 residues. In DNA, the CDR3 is TGTGCCTGGAGCCGCTGGCTGGCCGAGGGTTCACCCCTCCACTTT. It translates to CAWSRWLAEGSPLHF. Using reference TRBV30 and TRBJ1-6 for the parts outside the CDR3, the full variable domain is SQTIHQWPATLVQPVGSPLSLECTVEGTSNPNLYWYRQAAGRGLQLLFYSVGIGQISSEVPQNLSASRPQDRQFILSSKKLLLSDSGFYLCAWSRWLAEGSPLHFGNGTRLTVT.

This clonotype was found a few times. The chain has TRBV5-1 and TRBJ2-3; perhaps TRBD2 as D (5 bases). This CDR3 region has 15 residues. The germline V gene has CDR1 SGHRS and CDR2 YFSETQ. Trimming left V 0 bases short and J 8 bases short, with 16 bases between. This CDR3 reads CASSLGAYSAGTQYF. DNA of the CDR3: TGCGCCAGCAGCTTGGGGGCATATAGCGCGGGTACGCAGTATTTT. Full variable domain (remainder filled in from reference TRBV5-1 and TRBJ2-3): KAGVTQTPRYLIKTRGQQVTLSCSPISGHRSVSWYQQTPGQGLQFLFEYFSETQRNKGNFPGRFSGRQFSNSRSEMNVSTLELGDSALYLCASSLGAYSAGTQYFGPGTRLTVL.

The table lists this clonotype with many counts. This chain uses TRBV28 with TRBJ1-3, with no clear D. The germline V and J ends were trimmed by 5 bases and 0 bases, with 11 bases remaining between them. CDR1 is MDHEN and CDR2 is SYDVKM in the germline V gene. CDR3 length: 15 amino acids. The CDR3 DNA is TGTGCCAGCAGTCCGGCAAAGAACTCTGGAAACACCATATATTTT. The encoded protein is CASSPAKNSGNTIYF.

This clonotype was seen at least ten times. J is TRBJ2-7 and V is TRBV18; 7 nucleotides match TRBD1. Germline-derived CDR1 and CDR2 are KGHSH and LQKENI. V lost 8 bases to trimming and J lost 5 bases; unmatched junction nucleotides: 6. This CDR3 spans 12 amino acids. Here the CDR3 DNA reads TGTGCCAGCACGACAGGGTACGACGAGCAGTACTTC. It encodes CASTTGYDEQYF. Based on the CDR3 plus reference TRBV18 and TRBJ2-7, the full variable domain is NAGVMQNPRHLVRRRGQEARLRCSPMKGHSHVYWYRQLPEEGLKFMVYLQKENIIDESGMPKERFSAEFPKEGPSILRIQQVVRGDSAAYFCASTTGYDEQYFGPGTRLTVT.

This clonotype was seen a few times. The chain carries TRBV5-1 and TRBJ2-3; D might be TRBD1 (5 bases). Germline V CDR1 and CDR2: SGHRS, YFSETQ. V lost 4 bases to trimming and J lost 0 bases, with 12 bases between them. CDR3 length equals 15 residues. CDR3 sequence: CASSPLDTSTDTQYF. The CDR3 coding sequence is TGCGCCAGCAGCCCCCTGGACACGAGCACAGATACGCAGTATTTT.

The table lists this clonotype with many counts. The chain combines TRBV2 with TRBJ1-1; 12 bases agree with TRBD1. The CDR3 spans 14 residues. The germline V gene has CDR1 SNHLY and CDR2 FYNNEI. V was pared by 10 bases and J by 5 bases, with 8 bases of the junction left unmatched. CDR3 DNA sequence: TGTGCCACCAAAAGGGACAGGGGGCAAACTGAAGCTTTCTTT. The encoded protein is CATKRDRGQTEAFF.

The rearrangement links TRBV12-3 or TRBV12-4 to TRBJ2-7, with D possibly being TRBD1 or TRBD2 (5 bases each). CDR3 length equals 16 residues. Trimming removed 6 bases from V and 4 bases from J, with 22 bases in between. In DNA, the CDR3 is TGTGCCAGCAGCCTGGGTGGGGCCGGGGCCGGTTACGAGCAGTACTTC. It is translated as CASSLGGAGAGYEQYF.

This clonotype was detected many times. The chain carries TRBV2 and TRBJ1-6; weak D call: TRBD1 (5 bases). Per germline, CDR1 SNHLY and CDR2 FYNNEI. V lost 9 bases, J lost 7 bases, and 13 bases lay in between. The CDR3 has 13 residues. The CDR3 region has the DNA TGTGCCAGTGTCGTGGGGCGAAATTCACCCCTCCACTTT. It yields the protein CASVVGRNSPLHF.

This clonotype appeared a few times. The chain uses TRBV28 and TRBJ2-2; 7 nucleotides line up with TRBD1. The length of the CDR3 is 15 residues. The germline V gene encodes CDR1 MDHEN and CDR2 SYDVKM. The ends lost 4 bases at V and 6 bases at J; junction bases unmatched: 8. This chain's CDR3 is CASSSPPQGSGELFF. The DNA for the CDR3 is TGTGCCAGCAGTTCCCCCCCACAGGGGTCCGGGGAGCTGTTTTTT.

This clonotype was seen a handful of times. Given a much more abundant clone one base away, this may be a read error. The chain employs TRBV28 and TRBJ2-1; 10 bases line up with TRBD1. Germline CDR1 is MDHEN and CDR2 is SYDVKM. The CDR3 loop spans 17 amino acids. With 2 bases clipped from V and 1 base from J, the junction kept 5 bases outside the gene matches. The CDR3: CASSLPTGGPSYNEQFF. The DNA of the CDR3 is TGTGCCAGCAGTTTACCGACAGGGGGCCCATCCTACAATGAGCAGTTCTTC.

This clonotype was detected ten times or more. CDR3 nucleotides: TGTGCCAGCAGTCCGTCGGGTCCGCTCGCTAACTATGGCTACACCTTC. It is translated as CASSPSGPLANYGYTF. The V gene is TRBV11-2, the J gene TRBJ1-2, with D hard to call. The length of the CDR3 is 16 residues. Germline V gene lookup returns CDR1 SGHAT and CDR2 FQNNGV. V was trimmed by 6 bases and J by 0 bases, leaving 17 bases between them.

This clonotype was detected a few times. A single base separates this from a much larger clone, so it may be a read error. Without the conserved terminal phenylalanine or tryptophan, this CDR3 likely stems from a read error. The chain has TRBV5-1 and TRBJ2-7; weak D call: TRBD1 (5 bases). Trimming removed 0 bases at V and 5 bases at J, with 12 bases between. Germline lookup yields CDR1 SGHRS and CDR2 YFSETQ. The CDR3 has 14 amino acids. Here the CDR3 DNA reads TGCGCCAGCAGCTTGGAAGGGGCGGTTAACGAGCAGTACCTC. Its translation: CASSLEGAVNEQYL.

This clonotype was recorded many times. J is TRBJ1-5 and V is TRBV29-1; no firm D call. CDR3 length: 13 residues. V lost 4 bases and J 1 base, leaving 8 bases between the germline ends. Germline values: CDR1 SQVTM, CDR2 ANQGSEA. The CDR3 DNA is TGCAGCGTTGCGGAAGGAAGCAATCAGCCCCAGCATTTT. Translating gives CSVAEGSNQPQHF.

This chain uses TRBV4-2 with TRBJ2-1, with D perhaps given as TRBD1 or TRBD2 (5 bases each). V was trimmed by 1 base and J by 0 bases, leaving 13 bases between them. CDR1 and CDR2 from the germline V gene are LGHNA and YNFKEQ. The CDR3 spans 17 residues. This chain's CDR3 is CASSQAAGANSYNEQFF. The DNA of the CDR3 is TGTGCCAGCAGCCAAGCGGCCGGGGCCAACTCCTACAATGAGCAGTTCTTC.

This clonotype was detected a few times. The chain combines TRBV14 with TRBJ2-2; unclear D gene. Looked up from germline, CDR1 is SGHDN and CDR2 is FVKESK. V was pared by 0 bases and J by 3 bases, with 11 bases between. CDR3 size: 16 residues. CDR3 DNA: TGTGCCAGCAGCCAAGATACCGGGTTTGACACCGGGGAGCTGTTTTTT. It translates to CASSQDTGFDTGELFF. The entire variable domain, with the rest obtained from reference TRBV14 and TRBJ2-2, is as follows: EAGVTQFPSHSVIEKGQTVTLRCDPISGHDNLYWYRRVMGKEIKFLLHFVKESKQDESGMPNNRFLAERTGGTYSTLKVQPAELEDSGVYFCASSQDTGFDTGELFFGEGSRLTVL.

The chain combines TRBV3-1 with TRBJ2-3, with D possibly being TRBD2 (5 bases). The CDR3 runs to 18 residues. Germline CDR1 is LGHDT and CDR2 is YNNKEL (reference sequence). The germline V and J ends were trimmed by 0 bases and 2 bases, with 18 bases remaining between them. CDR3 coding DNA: TGTGCCAGCAGCCAAGATTTTGGCGGACGGGGAGCCACAGATACGCAGTATTTT. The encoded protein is CASSQDFGGRGATDTQYF.